The next 21 T cell receptor beta chains were all read from a single sample in a study of blood T cells in healthy people across ages. Next came a second PCR, run for about 7 to 12 cycles, which used a sample-barcoded 5' primer along with a J-beta primer mix. Via MiXCR, TCRdb re-called the 5' RACE reads, giving one row per CDR3 protein. The sample holds more than 1,000,000 distinct CDR3 sequences; less than 25% are singletons and the top ten take approximately 0.75%. This sample also appeared in a second study, on T cells of mothers and their children.

The specimen was blood. Receptors originate from a girl aged 2 to 9 in good health.

The V call is TRBV7-9, the J call TRBJ2-3; maybe TRBD1 (6 bases). Germline-derived CDR1 and CDR2 are SEHNR and FQNEAQ (reference sequence). This CDR3 comprises 16 residues. Trimming shortened V by 3 bases and J by 2 bases, and 15 bases separated the two germline ends. CDR3 nucleotide sequence: TGTGCCAGCAGCTTTATGGACAGATACGACACAGATACGCAGTATTTT. Its translation: CASSFMDRYDTDTQYF.

The chain joins TRBV12-3 or TRBV12-4 to TRBJ2-2; D is ambiguous. Trimming took off 9 bases at V and 4 bases at J, with 9 bases between the two ends. This CDR3 is built from 12 residues. The CDR3 here is CASLPGTGELFF. The CDR3 DNA sequence: TGTGCCAGTCTACCGGGCACCGGGGAGCTGTTTTTT.

The genes are TRBV7-9 and TRBJ2-2, with 8 bases fitting TRBD2. Per the germline V gene, CDR1 is SEHNR and CDR2 is FQNEAQ (reference sequence). Losses at the gene ends were 2 bases for V and 5 bases for J; bases not matched to a gene: 7. The CDR3 covers 16 residues. The CDR3 DNA reads as TGTGCCAGCAGCTTACCGGGGACTAGACGGACCGGGGAGCTGTTTTTT. Its protein product is CASSLPGTRRTGELFF.

The rearrangement links TRBV24-1 to TRBJ2-2; D not certain. Germline assignment: CDR1 KGHDR and CDR2 SFDVKD. CDR3 size: 13 residues. The V end was cut by 4 bases, the J end by 7 bases, with 9 bases between. CDR3 sequence reads: CATSEMEVGELFF. In DNA form, the CDR3 reads TGTGCCACCAGTGAAATGGAAGTCGGGGAGCTGTTTTTT.

V and J are TRBV6-1 and TRBJ1-5; D not resolved. The V end lost 3 bases, the J end lost 1 base, and 10 bases lay between the germline ends. Per the germline V gene, CDR1 is MNHNS and CDR2 is SASEGT. The CDR3 spans 15 residues. CDR3 in DNA: TGTGCCAGCAGTGAGTTCTGGAGGAGCAATCAGCCCCAGCATTTT. Translated, it gives CASSEFWRSNQPQHF.

The chain employs TRBV4-1 and TRBJ2-7, with a tentative D call TRBD2 (6 bases). CDR3 length: 17 residues. The germline CDR1 and CDR2 sequences are MGHRA and YSYEKL. V was clipped by 4 bases and J by 3 bases, with 22 bases between them. For the CDR3, the DNA is TGCGCCAGCAGCCCCCAAGGGCGGGACGGCCCGAACTACGAGCAGTACTTC. Amino acids: CASSPQGRDGPNYEQYF.

The chain is built from TRBV29-1 and TRBJ2-5, with 13 bases identical to TRBD2. V trimming: 0 bases; J trimming: 2 bases; junction bases outside the gene matches: 21. CDR1 is SQVTM, CDR2 ANQGSEA, per germline. The CDR3 spans 22 residues. CDR3 region: CSVEDPIISVPRTSGSQETQYF. The DNA for the CDR3 is TGCAGCGTTGAAGATCCTATTATATCGGTCCCCCGGACTAGCGGGAGTCAAGAGACCCAGTACTTC.

Points on this clonotype: Compared with germline, one end of the junction differs, possibly owing to a read error. The chain carries TRBV24-1 and TRBJ2-5; tentatively, D is TRBD2 (6 bases). The V gene's germline CDR1 is KGHDR and CDR2 SFDVKD. This CDR3 region has 16 residues. Here the CDR3 reads CATSDPKADYQETQYF. In DNA, the CDR3 is TGTGCCACCAGTGACCCCAAGGCGGACTACCAGGAGACCCAGTACTTC.

This chain links TRBV12-3 or TRBV12-4 with TRBJ2-5; 8 bases map to TRBD2. J gave up 3 bases and V 5 bases, and 11 bases lay outside the gene matches. This CDR3 spans 16 amino acids. CDR3 loop: CASSPGAGVVEETQYF. CDR3 nucleotides: TGTGCCAGCAGTCCCGGAGCGGGAGTTGTGGAAGAGACCCAGTACTTC.

The rearrangement joins TRBV12-3 or TRBV12-4 to TRBJ2-5, with D uncertain. V lost 3 bases to trimming and J lost 3 bases, with 5 bases between them. The CDR3 is 12 amino acids. CDR3 sequence: CASSFDKETQYF. As DNA, the CDR3 is TGTGCCAGCAGTTTTGACAAAGAGACCCAGTACTTC.

V and J are TRBV18 and TRBJ2-7, with a tentative D call TRBD2 (6 bases). The V end lost 3 bases, the J end lost 6 bases, and 12 bases lay between the germline ends. Germline V gene sequence: CDR1 KGHSH, CDR2 LQKENI. The CDR3 sequence is 13 residues long. CDR3 coding DNA: TGTGCCAGCTCACCGGTCCGGGAGAGCGAGCAGTACTTC. It yields the protein CASSPVRESEQYF.

The genes are TRBV21-1 and TRBJ2-5; TRBD1, the table's D call, lacks a check against the DNA. TRBV21-1 is recorded as a pseudogene. CDR3 size: 17 residues. CDR3 protein: CASSKALRQGAVETQYF. CDR3 DNA sequence: TGTGCCAGCAGCAAAGCGCTGAGACAGGGGGCTGTGGAGACCCAGTACTTC.

The chain employs TRBV20-1 and TRBJ2-5; 11 bases are a match to TRBD2. This CDR3 spans 15 amino acids. Trimming took 0 bases from V and 5 from J; bases not matched to a gene: 5. CDR1 and CDR2 from the germline V gene are DFQATT and SNEGSKA (reference sequence). This CDR3 reads CSARDGTSGLETQYF. DNA for the CDR3: TGCAGTGCTAGAGATGGGACTAGCGGACTGGAGACCCAGTACTTC.

This clonotype was seen many times. The germline gene is not matched at one end of the junction; a read error may be the cause. The chain has TRBV7-9 and TRBJ2-7; tentatively, D is TRBD1 (5 bases). The CDR3 covers 12 residues. CDR1 is SEHNR, CDR2 FQNEAQ, per germline (reference sequence). The CDR3: CASSLVGDEQYF. In DNA form, the CDR3 reads TGTGCCAGCAGTTTAGTAGGGGACGAGCAGTACTTC.

As DNA, the CDR3 is TGCGCCAGCAGCTTGGGGTTAGCGGACAGCCGCGTGGGGGACACCTTC. Encoded protein: CASSLGLADSRVGDTF. The V gene is TRBV5-1, the J gene TRBJ1-2, with a possible D match to TRBD1 (6 bases). Germline CDR1 reads SGHRS; CDR2 reads YFSETQ. The CDR3 runs to 16 residues. Trimming shortened V by 0 bases and J by 12 bases, and 24 bases separated the two germline ends.

As concerns this clonotype: The CDR3 end shows no conserved phenylalanine or tryptophan, and so a read error is likely. The chain couples TRBV12-3 or TRBV12-4 to TRBJ2-5; 7 bases match TRBD1. With V trimmed by 4 bases and J by 4 bases, 9 bases remained unmatched. This CDR3 is 15 amino acids long. The CDR3 region is CASSSDRVGIETQYL. CDR3 DNA: TGTGCCAGCAGTTCCGACAGGGTTGGAATAGAGACCCAGTACTTA.

The chain couples TRBV15 to TRBJ2-7; TRBD2 matches 9 bases. This CDR3 is 14 amino acids long. Germline-derived CDR1 and CDR2 are LNHNV and YYDKDF (reference sequence). Trimming cost V 3 bases and J 4 bases; bases outside gene matches: 4. The CDR3 here is CATSSGTSMYEQYF. The CDR3 DNA follows: TGTGCCACCAGCAGTGGGACTAGCATGTACGAGCAGTACTTC. The full variable domain, in which reference TRBV15 and TRBJ2-7 provide the parts outside the CDR3, is DAMVIQNPRYQVTQFGKPVTLSCSQTLNHNVMYWYQQKSSQAPKLLFHYYDKDFNNEADTPDNFQSRRPNTSFCFLDIRSPGLGDTAMYLCATSSGTSMYEQYFGPGTRLTVT.

For this clonotype: It may be a read error: a sequence one base away is much more abundant. For the CDR3, the DNA is TGTGCCAACAGCCCTCTAAGCAATGAGCAGTTCTTC. This translates into CANSPLSNEQFF. The gene calls are TRBV7-9 and TRBJ2-1; D ambiguous. Looked up from germline, CDR1 is SEHNR and CDR2 is FQNEAQ (reference sequence). CDR3 length: 12 residues.

The chain links TRBV11-2 to TRBJ2-7; TRBD2 aligns across 13 bases. Trimming at V came to 7 bases and at J to 5 bases, leaving 5 bases not matched to a gene. This CDR3 spans 14 amino acids. CDR1 and CDR2 (germline): SGHAT, FQNNGV. CDR3 residues: CASTWGLAGNEQYF. The DNA of the CDR3 is TGTGCCAGCACCTGGGGACTAGCGGGAAACGAGCAGTACTTC.

This clonotype was detected only a few times. The chain employs TRBV9 and TRBJ1-4, with D perhaps matching TRBD1 (5 bases). V was pared by 3 bases and J by 6 bases, with 18 bases between. Germline V gene lookup returns CDR1 SGDLS and CDR2 YYNGEE. The CDR3 totals 16 residues. DNA for the CDR3: TGTGCCAGCAGCGGGAGCCTGGGCCCGGGGGATGAAAAACTGTTTTTT. Translation gives CASSGSLGPGDEKLFF.

This chain joins TRBV10-3 and TRBJ2-7; 8 bases are shared with TRBD1. Germline V CDR1 and CDR2: ENHRY, SYGVKD. V was pared by 10 bases and J by 7 bases, with 12 bases of the junction left unmatched. The CDR3 is 13 residues long. The CDR3 nucleotides read TGTGCCACCGCCGAGGACAGGGATGGAGAGCAGTACTTC. This translates into CATAEDRDGEQYF.